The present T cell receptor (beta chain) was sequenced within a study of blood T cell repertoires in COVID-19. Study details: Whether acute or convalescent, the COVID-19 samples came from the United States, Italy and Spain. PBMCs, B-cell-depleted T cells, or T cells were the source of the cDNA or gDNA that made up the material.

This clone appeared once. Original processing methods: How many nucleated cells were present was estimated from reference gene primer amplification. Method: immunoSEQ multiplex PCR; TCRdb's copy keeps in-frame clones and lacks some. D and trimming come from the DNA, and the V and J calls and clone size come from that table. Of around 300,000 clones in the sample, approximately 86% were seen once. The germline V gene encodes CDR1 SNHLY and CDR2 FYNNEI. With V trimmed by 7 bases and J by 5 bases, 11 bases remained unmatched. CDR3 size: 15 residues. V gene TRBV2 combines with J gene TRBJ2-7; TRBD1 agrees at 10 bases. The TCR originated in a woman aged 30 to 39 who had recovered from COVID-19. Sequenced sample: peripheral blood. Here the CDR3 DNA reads TGTGCCAGCACCAAATCGACAGGGGGCCCCAACGAGCAGTACTTC. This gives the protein CASTKSTGGPNEQYF.